A selection of T cell receptor beta chains follows, all from one sample in a study of blood T cells in healthy people across ages. TCRdb used MiXCR to reprocess the 5' RACE reads, holding one entry per CDR3 protein. The table records around 1,600,000 distinct CDR3 sequences, about 45% of them present only once. The source material was blood. The receptors shown here come from a woman younger than 30 in good health. CDR3s leave out the opening cysteine and the closing phenylalanine or tryptophan. Fields, in order: V gene, CDR3 protein.

TRBV4-1	ASSTGGGLGADTQY
TRBV12-3/TRBV12-4	ASSKIAGVPYNEQY
TRBV5-1	ASEKSSGGITFGQF
TRBV29-1	SVEPGDGQPQH
TRBV4-1	ASSPLGQSYEQY
TRBV20-1	SARPSSGYEQY
TRBV6-2/TRBV6-3	ASTRAGGWYEQY
TRBV10-3	AISELGGTEAF
TRBV20-1	SASGTGPYGYT
TRBV29-1	SVDGLAGGLLDTQY
TRBV12-3/TRBV12-4	ASSPRSTTGFDEQY
TRBV30	ACRTSGVYNEQF
TRBV20-1	SAPRDRGQPQH
TRBV28	ASSKQGSSPLH
TRBV20-1	SATRLAGAADTQY
TRBV27	ASSLTEGGSYEQY
TRBV20-1	SARGLAGVYNEQF
TRBV7-9	ASSLLSANEKLF
TRBV4-1	ASSHSGTSTDTQY
TRBV29-1	SVFTDDYEQY
TRBV2	ASSGDWGEKLF
TRBV5-1	ASSLVGGFLYEQF
TRBV20-1	SAALRDRGYNEQF
TRBV7-2	ASSLQASYNEQF
TRBV28	ASGSGTGGLQPQH
TRBV20-1	SARGGRSYNEQY
TRBV19	ASSMRARANYGYT
TRBV6-2/TRBV6-3	ASSSTSGGRGWNEQF
TRBV11-3	ASSLSGEDTQY
TRBV27	ASSSQAIASTDTQY
TRBV15	ATSGGLAGSYEQY
TRBV15	ATSRDPTVQGAYEQY
TRBV7-2	ASSLATPSGYT
TRBV7-3	ASSSSSREDGYT
TRBV7-2	ASSLTANNQPQH
TRBV4-3	ASSQARHSNQPQH
TRBV5-1	ASSTYKRGYT
TRBV20-1	SANRQGYSEQY
TRBV9	ASSGLSASGGLSSYNEQF
TRBV3-1	ASSQQSGEETQY